One sample yielded the 21 T cell receptor beta chains listed below, sequenced in a study of early T cells in non-severe SARS-CoV-2 infection. MiXCR was run by TCRdb on the 5' RACE reads, yielding one entry per CDR3 protein. The sample has nearly 70,000 distinct CDR3 sequences, 3.5% to 6% seen once. Sequencing used whole blood, obtained at baseline. The receptors shown here come from an adult who was a healthcare worker with PCR-confirmed SARS-CoV-2 infection or an uninfected control (not recorded which). The donor label of this sample is uncertain.

This rearrangement joins TRBV7-6 to TRBJ1-6; a weak D match, TRBD1 (5 bases). The CDR3 sequence is 16 residues long. Germline V gene data show CDR1 as SGHVS and CDR2 as FNYEAQ. V was clipped by 1 base and J by 3 bases, with 10 bases between them. The CDR3 DNA sequence: TGTGCCAGCAGCTTAGGGGGACCCAGCTATAATTCACCCCTCCACTTT. Translated: CASSLGGPSYNSPLHF.

This clonotype was found many times. The chain combines TRBV12-3 or TRBV12-4 with TRBJ1-5, with D possibly being TRBD1 (6 bases). V lost 6 bases and J 4 bases, leaving 16 bases between the germline ends. The CDR3 sequence is 15 residues long. CDR3 region: CASRIGQRPNQPQHF. CDR3 bases: TGTGCCAGCAGAATAGGACAGAGACCGAATCAGCCCCAGCATTTT.

This clonotype was counted ten times or more. V usage is TRBV20-1 and J usage is TRBJ1-3; a possible D gene is TRBD1 (6 bases). The length of the CDR3 is 14 residues. CDR1 DFQATT and CDR2 SNEGSKA come from the germline V gene (reference sequence). Trimming took off 5 bases at V and 1 base at J, with 12 bases between the two ends. The CDR3, as DNA: TGCAGTGCTCGATCAGGGGTTTCTGGAAACACCATATATTTT. The encoded protein is CSARSGVSGNTIYF.

This clonotype occurred many times. The gene calls are TRBV19 and TRBJ2-3; tentative D call: TRBD2 (6 bases). Trimming left V 6 bases short and J 1 base short, with 14 bases between. The CDR3 spans 15 residues. Germline lookup yields CDR1 LNHDA and CDR2 SQIVND (reference sequence). CDR3 DNA: TGTGCCAGTAGCCGAGGAGGGGAACGCACAGATACGCAGTATTTT. Amino acid sequence: CASSRGGERTDTQYF.

Only a few counts were recorded for this clonotype. This chain connects TRBV5-1 to TRBJ1-5; 7 nucleotides align to TRBD1. Germline loops: CDR1 SGHRS, CDR2 YFSETQ. The CDR3 runs 16 residues. V was clipped by 2 bases and J by 4 bases; unmatched bases: 9. This chain's CDR3 is CASSLGGTDNNQPQHF. The CDR3 coding sequence is TGCGCCAGCAGCTTAGGGGGGACAGACAATAATCAGCCCCAGCATTTT. Full variable domain (rest looked up from reference TRBV5-1 and TRBJ1-5): KAGVTQTPRYLIKTRGQQVTLSCSPISGHRSVSWYQQTPGQGLQFLFEYFSETQRNKGNFPGRFSGRQFSNSRSEMNVSTLELGDSALYLCASSLGGTDNNQPQHFGDGTRLSIL.

This clonotype was seen a handful of times. The chain recombines TRBV27 with TRBJ2-7; the match to TRBD1 covers 8 bases. This CDR3 spans 14 amino acids. CDR1 is MNHEY, CDR2 SMNVEV, per germline (reference sequence). With 6 bases clipped from V and 3 bases from J, the junction kept 7 bases outside the gene matches. The CDR3 reads CASRWRQGSYEQYF. In DNA form, the CDR3 reads TGTGCCAGCAGATGGAGACAGGGGAGCTACGAGCAGTACTTC.

This clonotype was seen repeatedly, ten times or more. The chain joins TRBV30 to TRBJ2-2, with TRBD2 matching over 7 bases. This CDR3 is built from 14 residues. Germline trimming cut 2 bases from V and 4 bases from J; bases unmatched to any gene: 4. The germline gives CDR1 GTSNPN, CDR2 SVGIG (reference sequence). The CDR3, as DNA: TGTGCCTGGAGTAGGCTAGCGGTCACCGGGGAGCTGTTTTTT. Amino acid sequence: CAWSRLAVTGELFF.

This clonotype was seen repeatedly, ten times or more. J is TRBJ1-5 and V is TRBV24-1; no clear D. Trimming removed 6 bases at V and 6 bases at J, with 11 bases between. The CDR3 extends over 13 amino acids. The V gene's germline CDR1 is KGHDR and CDR2 SFDVKD. The CDR3 loop is CATSSTAGQPQHF. The CDR3 DNA sequence: TGTGCCACCAGTTCGACCGCCGGTCAGCCCCAGCATTTT.

This clonotype was counted a few times. This chain links TRBV27 with TRBJ2-7; D is perhaps TRBD2 (7 bases). The germline gives CDR1 MNHEY, CDR2 SMNVEV (reference sequence). CDR3 length equals 14 residues. V lost 6 bases, J lost 6 bases, and 18 bases lay in between. The DNA for the CDR3 is TGTGCCAGCAGCCCGCCGGGGGGCAGCTCCGAGCAGTACTTC. Protein sequence: CASSPPGGSSEQYF.

The DNA of the CDR3 is TGTGCCAGCAGCCCCTCAGAACTAGCGGGGGATGAAAAACTGTTTTTT. Residues: CASSPSELAGDEKLFF. The V and J genes are TRBV4-2 and TRBJ1-4; maybe TRBD1 (5 bases). CDR3 size: 16 residues. Trimming took 4 bases from V and 6 from J, leaving 18 bases between them. CDR1 and CDR2 from the germline V gene are LGHNA and YNFKEQ.

This clonotype was detected only a few times. The chain recombines TRBV7-9 with TRBJ2-1; D unresolved. V was shortened by 3 bases and J by 6 bases, with 6 bases between the two germline ends. Germline V CDR1 and CDR2: SEHNR, FQNEAQ (reference sequence). The CDR3 is 12 residues long. CDR3 DNA sequence: TGTGCCAGCAGCTTGCACGGCAATGAGCAGTTCTTC. Amino acids: CASSLHGNEQFF.

This clonotype has ten or more counts. The chain uses TRBV4-1 and TRBJ1-1, with no clear D. V lost 0 bases to trimming and J lost 11 bases, with 22 bases between them. Germline V lookup: CDR1 MGHRA, CDR2 YSYEKL. The CDR3 sequence is 16 residues long. In nucleotides, the CDR3 is TGCGCCAGCAGCCAAGAGGGTACGAGGGCTGGTGCTGGGGCTTTCTTT. This translates into CASSQEGTRAGAGAFF.

This clonotype was detected a few times. The chain carries TRBV27 and TRBJ1-6; no clear D gene. Trimming removed 11 bases at V and 8 bases at J, with 10 bases between. Looked up from germline, CDR1 is MNHEY and CDR2 is SMNVEV (reference sequence). This CDR3 contains 11 residues. CDR3 sequence: CASGFDSPLHF. The CDR3 nucleotides read TGTGCCTCGGGGTTCGATTCACCCCTCCACTTT.

This clonotype has ten or more counts. The chain recombines TRBV12-3 or TRBV12-4 with TRBJ2-1; D is unclear. Deletions cut 7 bases from V and 13 bases from J, with 8 bases between. This CDR3 spans 9 amino acids. The CDR3 sequence is CASTPPQFF. The CDR3 nucleotides read TGTGCCAGCACCCCCCCTCAGTTCTTC.

This clonotype was observed at least ten times. This chain links TRBV29-1 with TRBJ2-5; 11 bases are a match to TRBD1. CDR1 and CDR2 (germline): SQVTM, ANQGSEA. V dropped 7 bases and J dropped 5; count of bases not matched to a gene: 9. The CDR3 is 14 amino acids. The CDR3 DNA is TGCAGCGCGGACAGGACAGGGGGCCGGGAGACCCAGTACTTC. Translating gives CSADRTGGRETQYF.

This clonotype was detected ten times or more. The CDR3 coding sequence is TGTGCCAGCAGCTTGGGGACAGGGGGTTACAATGAGCAGTTCTTC. Amino acid sequence: CASSLGTGGYNEQFF. The chain carries TRBV5-4 and TRBJ2-1, with 10 bases identical to TRBD1. Per the germline V gene, CDR1 is SGHNT and CDR2 is YYREEE (reference sequence). There are 15 residues in the CDR3. With V trimmed by 0 bases and J by 4 bases, 1 base remained unmatched.

This clonotype was detected a few times. A read error may account for a junction end that differs from germline. V usage is TRBV3-1 and J usage is TRBJ1-1; the D gene is possibly TRBD1 (6 bases). The CDR3 totals 15 residues. Looked up from germline, CDR1 is LGHDT and CDR2 is YNNKEL (reference sequence). In DNA form, the CDR3 reads TGTGCCAGCAGCCATACCGGGACATTGAATACTGAAGCTTTCTTT. Translation: CASSHTGTLNTEAFF.

This clonotype was recorded many times. This chain links TRBV20-1 with TRBJ2-7; 13 bases map to TRBD2. This CDR3 is 15 amino acids long. V shed 4 bases, J shed 2 bases, and the junction held 5 bases outside the gene matches. CDR1 is DFQATT, CDR2 SNEGSKA, per germline (reference sequence). The CDR3 sequence: CSAIRGTSGAYEQYF. The CDR3, as DNA: TGCAGTGCTATCCGAGGGACTAGCGGGGCCTACGAGCAGTACTTC.

The chain combines TRBV30 with TRBJ1-2; D ambiguous. Deletions cut 1 base from V and 7 bases from J, with 16 bases between. CDR1 is GTSNPN, CDR2 SVGIG, per germline (reference sequence). The CDR3 extends over 14 amino acids. The CDR3 reads CAWSAPIRVGGYTF. DNA for the CDR3: TGTGCCTGGAGTGCCCCGATCCGGGTTGGTGGCTACACCTTC.

This chain uses TRBV28 with TRBJ2-7; 8 positions agree with TRBD2. CDR1 is MDHEN and CDR2 is SYDVKM in the germline V gene. V trimming: 6 bases; J trimming: 6 bases; junction bases outside the gene matches: 10. The CDR3 sequence is 14 residues long. Written as DNA, the CDR3 is TGTGCCAGCAGCCTACCGGGACTAGTCACCGAGCAGTACTTC. Its translation is CASSLPGLVTEQYF.

This clonotype has ten or more counts. This CDR3 is CASSFRRNTEAFF. CDR3 bases: TGTGCCAGCAGTTTCCGGAGGAACACTGAAGCTTTCTTT. This rearrangement joins TRBV28 to TRBJ1-1; D remains unclear. CDR3 length: 13 amino acids. Trimming removed 3 bases from V and 1 base from J, with 6 bases in between. Germline lookup yields CDR1 MDHEN and CDR2 SYDVKM.